Included here is one TCR beta chain sequence, with context. The entry originates in a study of technical replicates of blood from a handful of donors. Per germline, CDR1 MNHNY and CDR2 SVGAGI (reference sequence). Trimming pared 0 bases from V and 6 bases from J, leaving 15 bases between. CDR3 size: 16 residues. Assay used: immunoSEQ multiplex PCR; TCRdb lists only in-frame clones, some missing. The sample carries about 14,000 clones, about 80% recorded once. The sequencing sample was made of PBMCs. This chain links TRBV6-6 with TRBJ2-1, with D maybe TRBD2 (6 bases). This sequence was found in a human donor in good health. The CDR3 reads CASSYSRDFPFNEQFF. The CDR3 bases are TGTGCCAGCAGTTACTCAAGGGACTTTCCTTTCAATGAGCAGTTCTTC.